The following is a TCR beta chain sequence with its context. Clones were sequenced by immunoSEQ multiplex PCR, and TCRdb holds only the in-frame ones, with some missing. The table lists 250,000 to 300,000 clones, around 93% of them singletons. This sample is part of a study of T cell responses to AZD1222 COVID-19 vaccine. V was shortened by 3 bases and J by 8 bases, with 13 bases between the two germline ends. Germline loops: CDR1 ENHRY, CDR2 SYGVKD. The CDR3 is made up of 13 amino acids. The sequence came from an adult who received the AZD1222 COVID-19 vaccine. Sequences were derived from peripheral blood, sampled 28 days after the second AZD1222 dose. V is TRBV10-3 and J is TRBJ1-2; D might be TRBD1 (6 bases). Here the CDR3 DNA reads TGTGCCATCAGTGATCTAGGGGGAGACGGCTACACCTTC. Translating gives CAISDLGGDGYTF.